The TCR beta chain under discussion was sequenced for a study of cytomegalovirus exposure and HLA in healthy donors (dated by TCRdb to about 2017). Study-level background: A later analysis indicated that the 90 to 150 validation repertoires were generated on the platform also employed for the 700 or so repertoires of the first cohort. To predict cytomegalovirus infection status, the study combined high-throughput TCR immunosequencing, statistical association of individual TCRs with disease status, and machine learning. The aim of the study was to test whether cataloging public T cell receptors could identify signatures of past pathogen exposure. Along with the roughly 610-subject first cohort, a separate validation cohort of more than 90 different subjects was used.

Separate from the roughly 660-subject first cohort, the validation cohort of about 120 subjects was the group to which the donors belonged. Note on this clone: It lacks a known antigen. No quality values exist for individual bases; no much larger clone is one base distant.

Libraries were constructed by the immunoSEQ multiplex PCR assay. Processing in the source paper ran as follows. A statistical classification framework was built to diagnose cytomegalovirus status from the catalog of TCR beta chain sequences. TCRdb mirrors the immuneACCESS table, restricted to in-frame sequences. Some clones are absent from its copies; in checked studies, under half trace to an unresolved V gene, and the reason for the others is unknown. The DNA was the basis for D and trimming; V, J and clone size are from that table. A total of 200,000 or so clones appear in this sample, around 84% of them only once. The ten largest make up roughly an eighth of the sample. The paper as a whole reports these results and caveats: The classifier was reported to diagnose cytomegalovirus status with high specificity and sensitivity in both the original cohort and the validation cohort. The authors suggested that the approach could potentially be generalized to other disease states and immunological phenotypes. Three of the identified cytomegalovirus-associated TCR beta chains were confirmed in vitro to be specific for cytomegalovirus antigens. Of the cluster scores, 90% to 95% were above 0 in a later analysis, which found that TCRs clustered in the first cohort also tended to co-occur in the 120 validation repertoires. All 120 or so repertoires were used to score co-occurrence in the validation cohort in a later analysis, because that analysis had no HLA typing for the cohort. The study listed 150 to 200 TCR beta chains as associated with cytomegalovirus. Most TCR sequences were seen in very few donors, while some public TCRs were found in many individuals.

This receptor was taken from a woman aged 25-40 years in good health and CMV-seropositive. The sample was PBMCs.

Read as DNA, the sequence is TGTGCCAGTAGTACAACAGGGGGCGCGGGACAGCCCCAGCATTTT. Its translation reads: CASSTTGGAGQPQHF. The chain employs TRBV19 and TRBJ1-5, with 9 middle bases fitting TRBD1. V ends up 4 bases short and J 7 bases short, with an unmatched junction base count of 8. Reading from cysteine to phenylalanine, the CDR3 counts 15 amino acids. Only the CDR3 part of the read is kept: 45 bases, read in frame from the first base. The germline V gene (reference sequence) yields LNHDA for CDR1 and SQIVND for CDR2.